This is a list of T cell receptor beta chains from one sample in a study of OX40 agonist ivuxolimab in advanced cancers. Profiling relied on immunoSEQ multiplex PCR, and the TCRdb table lists in-frame clones only, not all of them. The sample has 30,000 to 45,000 clones; more than 75% are singletons. This sample comprised CD4+ or CD8+ T cells sorted from blood, obtained in a trial of the OX40 agonist ivuxolimab. All receptors derive from an adult with an advanced solid tumor such as melanoma, head and neck, liver or kidney cancer. CDR3s include the opening cysteine and the closing phenylalanine or tryptophan. The D gene is left open where the match is weak. Only part of the rows carry a size: once, few, many, or a class if the clone is expanded.

V gene	J gene	D gene	clone size	CDR3 DNA	CDR3 protein
TRBV7-6	TRBJ1-2	NA	NA	TGTGCCAGCAGCTTAACACCAGCTTCGCCTTATGGCTACACCTTC	CASSLTPASPYGYTF
TRBV12-5	TRBJ1-1	NA	NA	TGTGCTAGTGGTTTGGTACGAACTGAAGCTTTCTTT	CASGLVRTEAFF
TRBV4-3	TRBJ2-2	NA	NA	TGCGCCAGCAGCCAGGGAGTGTGGACCGGGGAGCTGTTTTTT	CASSQGVWTGELFF
TRBV7-6	TRBJ1-4	NA	NA	TGTGCCAGGAAAACAGGTACGAATGAAAAACTGTTTTTT	CARKTGTNEKLFF
TRBV29-1	TRBJ1-1	NA	few	TGCAGCGTTCCCGGAAACACTGAAGCTTTCTTT	CSVPGNTEAFF
TRBV19	TRBJ1-2	NA	once	TGTGCCAGTATAAGCCCAGGGTATGGCTACACCTTC	CASISPGYGYTF
TRBV19	TRBJ2-3	NA	NA	TGTGCCAGTAGTATGGCAGCAGAATTTCACACAGATACGCAGTATTTT	CASSMAAEFHTDTQYF
TRBV5-6	TRBJ1-6	NA	NA	TGTGCCAGCAGCTTGGAGTTGTTACCGACCCTCCACTTT	CASSLELLPTLHF
TRBV30	TRBJ1-2	TRBD1	few	TGTGCCTGGAGTAGGATGTTTGAGACAGGGACAGACAACTATGGCTACACCTTC	CAWSRMFETGTDNYGYTF
TRBV11-2	TRBJ1-1	NA	NA	TGTGCCAGCAGCTTAGATTGGGGAATGGGGGTGGAAGCTTTCTTT	CASSLDWGMGVEAFF
TRBV6-4	TRBJ2-1	TRBD2	NA	TGTGCCAGCAGTGAAGCTAGCGGGGGGGCCAATGAGCAGTTCTTC	CASSEASGGANEQFF
TRBV7-9	TRBJ1-2	NA	NA	TGTGCCAGCAGCTTTCCAGGGGTAAGGCCAGGTGGCTACACCTTC	CASSFPGVRPGGYTF
TRBV4-1	TRBJ2-3	NA	NA	TGCGCCAGCAGCCAAGATCGGGGGCCCAGTATTACAGATACGCAGTATTTT	CASSQDRGPSITDTQYF
TRBV5-6	TRBJ2-3	NA	NA	TGTGCCAGCAGCTTGGATGGGGGGCCAGATACGCAGTATTTT	CASSLDGGPDTQYF
TRBV7-2	TRBJ2-7	NA	NA	TGTGCCAGCAGCTTATTAAGCGACAGCTACGAGCAGTACTTC	CASSLLSDSYEQYF
TRBV5-4	TRBJ2-5	NA	NA	TGTGCCAGCAGCCTACCCTTTGGGGACGAGTACCAAGAGACCCAGTACTTC	CASSLPFGDEYQETQYF
TRBV6-1	TRBJ2-3	TRBD2	NA	TGTGCCAGCACTCTCAAGCGGGGGTTTGATACGCAGTATTTT	CASTLKRGFDTQYF
TRBV11-2	TRBJ1-5	NA	NA	TGTGCCAGCAGCTTAGATACTCAGCCCCAGCATTTT	CASSLDTQPQHF
TRBV7-9	TRBJ2-5	NA	NA	TGTGCCAGCTCCGCAGCTCTCCAAGAGACCCAGTACTTC	CASSAALQETQYF
TRBV7-8	TRBJ1-2	NA	NA	TGTGCCAGCAGCCTCGGGACAAGCAACTATAACTATGGCTACACCTTC	CASSLGTSNYNYGYTF
TRBV19	TRBJ2-1	NA	NA	TGTGCCAGTAATTACGGGAGAGGCAATGAGCAGTTCTTC	CASNYGRGNEQFF
TRBV6-1	TRBJ1-2	NA	NA	TGTGCCACCGAAAACTTCAGGGGTGACTATGGCTACACCTTC	CATENFRGDYGYTF
TRBV11-2	TRBJ1-5	NA	NA	TGTGCCAGCAGCTTAGGGACGCCCGAAGTCCAGCCCCAGCATTTT	CASSLGTPEVQPQHF
TRBV6-6	TRBJ2-1	NA	NA	TGTGCCAGCAGTTTGGACAGCTCCTACAATGAGCAGTTCTTC	CASSLDSSYNEQFF
TRBV30	TRBJ2-2	TRBD1	NA	TGTGCCTGGGGGACAGGGCCCGGGGAGCTGTTTTTT	CAWGTGPGELFF
TRBV27	TRBJ2-1	TRBD2	once	TGTGCCAGCAGTTCCGGACTAGTTGTTGAGCAGTTCTTC	CASSSGLVVEQFF
TRBV4-3	TRBJ2-7	NA	NA	TGCGCCAGCAGCCAAGATAAACAGGGCTACGAGCAGTACTTC	CASSQDKQGYEQYF
TRBV5-1	TRBJ2-1	TRBD1	NA	TGCGCCAGCAGCTTGGATGGGACAGGGGATAGGGATGAGCAGTTCTTC	CASSLDGTGDRDEQFF
TRBV6-5	TRBJ2-3	NA	NA	TGTGCCAGCAGTTACGTTTTAGGCACAGATACGCAGTATTTT	CASSYVLGTDTQYF
TRBV6-5	TRBJ2-3	NA	NA	TGTGCCAGCAGTGAAGGGGGGCACACAGATACGCAGTATTTT	CASSEGGHTDTQYF
TRBV7-6	TRBJ2-7	NA	NA	TGTGCCAGCAGCTCTTGGGGGGACCGCGAGCAGTACTTC	CASSSWGDREQYF
TRBV6-1	TRBJ2-1	NA	NA	TGTGCCAGCAGTGATCCGGGATCCTGGCCGGGCAATGAGCAGTTCTTC	CASSDPGSWPGNEQFF
TRBV4-3	TRBJ2-1	NA	once	TGCGCCAGCAGCCAAGATCCCGATCCAAGAATGTACAATGAGCAGTTCTTC	CASSQDPDPRMYNEQFF
TRBV6-6	TRBJ2-7	NA	NA	TGTGCCAGCAGTTACGGTCACTCATACGAGCAGTACTTC	CASSYGHSYEQYF
TRBV12-5	TRBJ1-2	NA	NA	TGTGCTAGTGGAACAGAGACGTTTGGCTACACCTTC	CASGTETFGYTF
TRBV6-1	TRBJ1-1	NA	NA	TGTGCCAGCAGTAGGAATTGGGGCACTGAAGCTTTCTTT	CASSRNWGTEAFF
TRBV7-6	TRBJ2-3	TRBD1	NA	TGTGCCAGCAGCTTAGGGCAGGGGGTGGCAGATACGCAGTATTTT	CASSLGQGVADTQYF
TRBV7-2	TRBJ1-4	TRBD1	once	TGTGCCAGCAGCTCCTACAGGGGCGGGGGAAAACTGTTTTTT	CASSSYRGGGKLFF
TRBV5-4	TRBJ1-3	NA	NA	TGTGCCAGCAGCACCACAGGGTTTGGAAACACCATATATTTT	CASSTTGFGNTIYF
TRBV5-1	TRBJ2-1	NA	NA	TGCGCCAGCAGCTCCGGGACAACTCCCGGAGGGGAGCAGTTCTTC	CASSSGTTPGGEQFF
TRBV4-3	TRBJ2-4	TRBD1	NA	TGCGCCAGCAGAGACAGGGCGGCGGGCATTCAGTACTTC	CASRDRAAGIQYF
TRBV11-2	TRBJ1-4	NA	once	TGTGCCAGCAGCCGCACGGGGTTTAATGAAAAACTGTTTTTT	CASSRTGFNEKLFF
TRBV10-2	TRBJ2-2	TRBD2	NA	TGCGCCACCTTTCCGGGACTAGCGGGTTGGGAGCTGTTTTTT	CATFPGLAGWELFF
TRBV7-9	TRBJ2-2	NA	once	TGTGCCAGCAGCTTAGTGGAGGGGTACACCGGGGAGCTGTTTTTT	CASSLVEGYTGELFF
TRBV7-2	TRBJ1-1	NA	NA	TGTGCCAGCAGCTTAGTTTCAACGGGAAACACTGAAGCTTTCTTT	CASSLVSTGNTEAFF
TRBV5-6	TRBJ2-5	NA	NA	TGTGCCAGCAAGCTGGGAGTGGAGACCCAGTACTTC	CASKLGVETQYF
TRBV30	TRBJ2-5	NA	once	TGTGCCTGGAGTGTTGGTGTGTTCGGAGAGACCCAGTACTTC	CAWSVGVFGETQYF
TRBV10-3	TRBJ2-7	NA	medium-sized	TGTGCCATCAGTGGGGACGAAGTGGGGGGCTCCTACGAGCAGTACTTC	CAISGDEVGGSYEQYF
TRBV2	TRBJ2-7	TRBD2	NA	TGTGCGGGGAGCGGGGGGGCCTACGAGCAGTACTTC	CAGSGGAYEQYF
TRBV13	TRBJ2-1	NA	NA	TGTGCCAGCAGCTTGCGGGGTAGCGATGAGCAGTTCTTC	CASSLRGSDEQFF
TRBV15	TRBJ1-4	NA	few	TGTGCCACCAGCATTCTCAGGGGCGGAGGTGAAAAACTGTTTTTT	CATSILRGGGEKLFF
TRBV4-3	TRBJ1-1	NA	NA	TGCGCCAGCAGCCAAGATGTCCAGGACCGAAACACTGAAGCTTTCTTT	CASSQDVQDRNTEAFF
TRBV7-9	TRBJ1-2	TRBD1	NA	TGTGCCAGCAGCGGCCGGGACAGCGCTAACTATGGCTACACCTTC	CASSGRDSANYGYTF
TRBV5-1	TRBJ2-5	TRBD2	NA	TGCGCCAGCAGCCCTGGGACTAGCGGGGGAGAGACCCAGTACTTC	CASSPGTSGGETQYF
TRBV6-1	TRBJ2-7	NA	NA	TGTGCCAGCACCACACAGGGATACGAGCAGTACTTC	CASTTQGYEQYF
TRBV4-1	TRBJ1-2	NA	NA	TGCGCCAGCAGTCTCAGACAGGTCAGGGAGGACTATGGCTACACCTTC	CASSLRQVREDYGYTF
TRBV6-4	TRBJ1-5	TRBD1	NA	TGTGCCGGGACAGGGGCCGGCAATCAGCCCCAGCATTTT	CAGTGAGNQPQHF
TRBV11-3	TRBJ2-7	TRBD1	NA	TGTGCCAGCAGCCACCGGGACAGCGCCTACGAGCAGTACTTC	CASSHRDSAYEQYF